The TCR beta chain described here comes from a study of OX40 agonist ivuxolimab in advanced cancers. Study details: Patients were given ivuxolimab, an antibody that agonizes OX40 (CD134). Broader study findings: Blood T cells, both CD4+ and CD8+, expanded clonally by week 6 at 0.1 to 3.0 mg/kg.

Systemic immunosuppression or autoimmune disease history was grounds to exclude patients. Assay: immunoSEQ multiplex PCR; the TCRdb copy retains only in-frame clones and omits some. Found here are tens of thousands of clones, more than 80% of them singletons; the top ten hold less than 12%. This clone appeared a single time. Its antigen is unidentified. The germline CDR1 and CDR2 sequences are SGDLS and YYNGEE. V lost 0 bases to trimming and J lost 1 base, with 7 bases between them. CDR3 length equals 14 residues. This specimen consisted of CD4+ or CD8+ T cells sorted from blood, obtained in a trial of the OX40 agonist ivuxolimab. The chain carries TRBV9 and TRBJ1-1; tentatively, D is TRBD1 (5 bases). This receptor was identified in an adult with an advanced solid tumor such as melanoma, head and neck, liver or kidney cancer. CDR3 nucleotides: TGTGCCAGCAGCGTAGTCGGACAGAACACTGAAGCTTTCTTT. This codes for CASSVVGQNTEAFF.